The subject of this entry is one T cell receptor beta chain. Its antigen is not known. Roughly 10^5 TCR templates were assayed per sample. The assay was immunoSEQ multiplex PCR, and TCRdb's table has in-frame clones only and misses some. This table holds 75,000 to 95,000 clones, around 90% found once. The record originates from a study of siplizumab effects on memory and regulatory T cells. Overall study findings and caveats: Alloreactive sequences that could be traced to unstimulated CD4+ memory cells showed a significant reduction under siplizumab. Confirmation that proliferating Tregs from siplizumab cultures had suppressive function was not obtained. Proliferating clones, CD4+ or CD8+, lacked an assignable naive or memory phenotype in roughly 80-97% of cases.

Germline lookup yields CDR1 MDHEN and CDR2 SYDVKM. The CDR3 runs 16 residues. V lost 5 bases, J lost 3 bases, and 17 bases lay in between. This chain links TRBV28 with TRBJ1-5, with unresolved D. The sample comprised CD4+ T cells sorted from blood. This sequence originates from a human donor in good health. CDR3: CASSPRGRAYNQPQHF. The CDR3 DNA reads as TGTGCCAGCAGTCCTCGAGGGAGGGCATACAATCAGCCCCAGCATTTT.